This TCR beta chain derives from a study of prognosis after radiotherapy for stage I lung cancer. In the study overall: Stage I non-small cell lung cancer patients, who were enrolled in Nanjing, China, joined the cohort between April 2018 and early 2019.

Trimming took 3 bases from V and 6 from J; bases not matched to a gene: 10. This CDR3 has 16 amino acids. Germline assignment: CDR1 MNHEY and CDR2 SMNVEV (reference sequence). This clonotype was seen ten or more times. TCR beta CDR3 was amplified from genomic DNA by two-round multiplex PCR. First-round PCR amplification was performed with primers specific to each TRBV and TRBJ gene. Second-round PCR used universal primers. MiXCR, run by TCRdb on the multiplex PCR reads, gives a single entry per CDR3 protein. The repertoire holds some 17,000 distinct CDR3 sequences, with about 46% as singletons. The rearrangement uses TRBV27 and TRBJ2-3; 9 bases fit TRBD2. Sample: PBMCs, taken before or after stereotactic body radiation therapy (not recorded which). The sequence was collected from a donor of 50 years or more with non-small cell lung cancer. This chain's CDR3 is CASSFVAGAGGDTQYF. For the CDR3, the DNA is TGTGCCAGCAGTTTTGTAGCGGGGGCGGGCGGGGATACGCAGTATTTT.